This record concerns one T cell receptor beta chain sequence. As yet, its antigen is unknown. Researchers took RNA transcripts and amplified the TCR beta CDR3 regions from them. Using the HTBI primer set, a first-round RT-PCR was run on the TCR CDR3. One entry per CDR3 protein, called by TCRdb with MiXCR from the multiplex PCR reads. This sample has about 150,000 distinct CDR3 sequences; more than 20% occur once, and the top ten carry about 67%. The data were obtained in a study of T cells in Graves' hyperthyroidism and ophthalmopathy. Study overall: Peripheral blood was secured at the point of initial diagnosis, before any treatment.

Regarding the study as a whole: Before onset, ophthalmopathy was predicted by the model a median approximately 6.6 months earlier.

CDR3 length: 14 residues. V was clipped by 1 base and J by 3 bases, with 10 bases between them. Criteria for exclusion of patients were uncontrolled infection, other autoimmune disease, pregnancy or lactation. The TCR comes from a woman aged 45-65 years with Graves' hyperthyroidism that later progressed to Graves' ophthalmopathy. Sample: blood. The chain links TRBV12-3 or TRBV12-4 to TRBJ2-7; D is undetermined. CDR3 amino acids: CASSLEMGLYEQYF. CDR3 sequence (DNA): TGTGCCAGCAGTTTAGAAATGGGCCTCTACGAGCAGTACTTC.